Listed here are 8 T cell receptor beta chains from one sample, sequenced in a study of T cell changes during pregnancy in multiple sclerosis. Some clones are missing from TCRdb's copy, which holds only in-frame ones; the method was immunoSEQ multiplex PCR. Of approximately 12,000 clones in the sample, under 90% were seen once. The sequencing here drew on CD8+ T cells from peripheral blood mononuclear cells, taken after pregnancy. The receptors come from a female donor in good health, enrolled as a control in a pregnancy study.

CDR3: CASSLEVAGAYEQYF. The CDR3 DNA follows: TGTGCCAGCAGCTTAGAGGTAGCGGGGGCCTACGAGCAGTACTTC. The V gene is TRBV7-9, the J gene TRBJ2-7, with 9 positions matching TRBD2. Germline V gene data show CDR1 as SEHNR and CDR2 as FQNEAQ (reference sequence). The CDR3 totals 15 residues. V dropped 1 base and J dropped 2; count of bases not matched to a gene: 3.

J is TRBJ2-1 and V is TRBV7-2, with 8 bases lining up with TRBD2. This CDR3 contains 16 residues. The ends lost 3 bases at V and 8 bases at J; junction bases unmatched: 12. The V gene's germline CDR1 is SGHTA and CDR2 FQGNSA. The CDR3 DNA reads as TGTGCCAGCAGCTTCCCCACAGCGGGAGTTTACGATGAGCAGTTCTTC. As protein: CASSFPTAGVYDEQFF.

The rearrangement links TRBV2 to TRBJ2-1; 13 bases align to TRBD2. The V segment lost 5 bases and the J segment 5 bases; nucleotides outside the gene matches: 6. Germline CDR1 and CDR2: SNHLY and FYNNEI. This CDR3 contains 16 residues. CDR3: CASSYTGTSGDNEQFF. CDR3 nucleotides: TGTGCCAGCAGTTATACCGGGACTAGCGGGGACAATGAGCAGTTCTTC.

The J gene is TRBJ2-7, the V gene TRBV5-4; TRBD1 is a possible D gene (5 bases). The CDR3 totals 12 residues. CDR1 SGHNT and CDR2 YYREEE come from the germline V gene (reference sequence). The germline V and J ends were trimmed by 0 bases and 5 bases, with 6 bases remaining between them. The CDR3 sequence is CASSLDRHEQYF. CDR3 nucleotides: TGTGCCAGCAGCTTGGACAGGCACGAGCAGTACTTC.

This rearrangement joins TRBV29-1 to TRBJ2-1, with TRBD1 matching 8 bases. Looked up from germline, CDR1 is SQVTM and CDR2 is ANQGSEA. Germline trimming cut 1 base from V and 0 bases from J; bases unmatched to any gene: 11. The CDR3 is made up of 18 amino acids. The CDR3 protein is CSVEVIPGDRSSYNEQFF. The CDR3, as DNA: TGCAGCGTTGAAGTTATCCCAGGGGACAGGAGCTCCTACAATGAGCAGTTCTTC.

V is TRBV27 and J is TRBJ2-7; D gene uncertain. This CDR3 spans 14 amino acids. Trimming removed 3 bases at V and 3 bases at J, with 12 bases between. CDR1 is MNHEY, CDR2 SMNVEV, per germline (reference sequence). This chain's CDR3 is CASSFGGDGYEQYF. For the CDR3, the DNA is TGTGCCAGCAGTTTTGGCGGAGATGGCTACGAGCAGTACTTC.

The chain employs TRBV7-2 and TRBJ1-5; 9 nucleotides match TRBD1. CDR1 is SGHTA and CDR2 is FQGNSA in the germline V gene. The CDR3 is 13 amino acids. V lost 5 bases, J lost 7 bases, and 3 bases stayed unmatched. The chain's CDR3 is CASSRTGGQPQHF. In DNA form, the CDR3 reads TGTGCCAGCAGCCGAACAGGGGGCCAGCCCCAGCATTTT.

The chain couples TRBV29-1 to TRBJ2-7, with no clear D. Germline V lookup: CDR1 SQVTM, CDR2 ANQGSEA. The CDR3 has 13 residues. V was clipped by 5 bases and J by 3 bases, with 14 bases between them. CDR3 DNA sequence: TGCAGCGTTCGAGAGGTCGGAATCTACGAGCAGTACTTC. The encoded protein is CSVREVGIYEQYF.